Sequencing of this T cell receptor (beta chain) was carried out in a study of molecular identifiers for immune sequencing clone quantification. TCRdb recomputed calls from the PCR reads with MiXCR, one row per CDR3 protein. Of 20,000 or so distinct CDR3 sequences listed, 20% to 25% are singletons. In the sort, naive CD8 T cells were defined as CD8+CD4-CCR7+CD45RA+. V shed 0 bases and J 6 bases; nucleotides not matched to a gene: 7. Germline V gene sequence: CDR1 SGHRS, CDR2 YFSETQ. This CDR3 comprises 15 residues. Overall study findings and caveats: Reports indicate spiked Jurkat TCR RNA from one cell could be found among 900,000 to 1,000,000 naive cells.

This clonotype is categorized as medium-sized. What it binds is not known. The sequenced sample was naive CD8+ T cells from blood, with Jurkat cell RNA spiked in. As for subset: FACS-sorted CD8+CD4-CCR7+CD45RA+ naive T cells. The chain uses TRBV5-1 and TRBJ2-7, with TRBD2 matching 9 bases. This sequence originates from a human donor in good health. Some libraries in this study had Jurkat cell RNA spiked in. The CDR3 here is CASSLEPSGTFEQYF. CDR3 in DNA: TGCGCCAGCAGCTTGGAGCCTAGCGGGACGTTCGAGCAGTACTTC. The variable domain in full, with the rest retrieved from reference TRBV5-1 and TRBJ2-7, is KAGVTQTPRYLIKTRGQQVTLSCSPISGHRSVSWYQQTPGQGLQFLFEYFSETQRNKGNFPGRFSGRQFSNSRSEMNVSTLELGDSALYLCASSLEPSGTFEQYFGPGTRLTVT.